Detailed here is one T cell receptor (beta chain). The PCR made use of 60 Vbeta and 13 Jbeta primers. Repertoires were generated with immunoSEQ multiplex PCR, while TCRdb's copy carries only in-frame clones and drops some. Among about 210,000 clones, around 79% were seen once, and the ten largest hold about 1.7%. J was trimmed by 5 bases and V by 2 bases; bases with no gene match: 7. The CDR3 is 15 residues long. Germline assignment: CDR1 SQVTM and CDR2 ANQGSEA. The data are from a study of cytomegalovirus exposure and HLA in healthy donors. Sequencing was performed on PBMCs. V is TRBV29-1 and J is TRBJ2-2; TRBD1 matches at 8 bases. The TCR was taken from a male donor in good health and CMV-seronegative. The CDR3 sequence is CSVEWQRDRTGELFF. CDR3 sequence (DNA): TGCAGCGTTGAATGGCAGAGGGACAGGACCGGGGAGCTGTTTTTT.